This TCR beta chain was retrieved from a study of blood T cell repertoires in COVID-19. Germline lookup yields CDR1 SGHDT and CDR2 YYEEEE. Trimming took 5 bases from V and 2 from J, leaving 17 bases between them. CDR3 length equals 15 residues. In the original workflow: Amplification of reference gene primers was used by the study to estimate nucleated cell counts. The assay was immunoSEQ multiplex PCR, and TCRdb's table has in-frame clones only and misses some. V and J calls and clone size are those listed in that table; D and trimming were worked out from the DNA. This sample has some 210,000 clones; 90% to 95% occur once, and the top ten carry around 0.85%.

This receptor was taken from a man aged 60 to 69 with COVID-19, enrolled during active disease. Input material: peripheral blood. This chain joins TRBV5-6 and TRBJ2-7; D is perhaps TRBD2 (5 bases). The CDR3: CASRLMAGTTYEQYF. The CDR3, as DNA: TGTGCCAGCAGGCTTATGGCGGGCACCACCTACGAGCAGTACTTC.